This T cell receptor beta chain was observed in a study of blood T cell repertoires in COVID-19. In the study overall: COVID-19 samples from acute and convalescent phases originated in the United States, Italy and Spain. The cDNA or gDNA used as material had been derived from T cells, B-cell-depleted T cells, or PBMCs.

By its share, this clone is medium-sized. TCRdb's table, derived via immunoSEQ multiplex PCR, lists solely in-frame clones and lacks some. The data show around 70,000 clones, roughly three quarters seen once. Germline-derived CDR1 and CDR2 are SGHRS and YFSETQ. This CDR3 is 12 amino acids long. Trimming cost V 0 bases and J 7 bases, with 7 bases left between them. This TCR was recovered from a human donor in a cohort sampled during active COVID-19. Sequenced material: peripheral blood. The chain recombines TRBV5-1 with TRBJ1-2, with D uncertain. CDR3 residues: CASSLGEIGYTF. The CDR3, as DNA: TGCGCCAGCAGCTTGGGTGAGATTGGCTACACCTTC.